The next 17 T cell receptor beta chains were all read from a single sample in a study of CD8 T cells in ankylosing spondylitis. General study results and limits: Blood of patients with ankylosing spondylitis appeared to be characterized by a TCR beta motif of about eight highly homologous variants.

Antigens of these TCRs are unknown. TCRdb called the 5' RACE reads again in MiXCR, with one record for every CDR3 protein. The data hold 700,000 or so distinct CDR3 sequences, with roughly 19% observed a single time. What was sequenced was blood, either unsorted or a sorted T cell fraction (not recorded which). These receptors all stem from a male donor with ankylosing spondylitis.

The chain links TRBV4-1 to TRBJ2-6; 11 nucleotides line up with TRBD2. This CDR3 has 22 amino acids. Per germline, CDR1 MGHRA and CDR2 YSYEKL. The V gene end was trimmed by 1 base and the J gene end by 0 bases; junction bases not matched to a gene: 14. The CDR3: CASSQALPLAGGVSSGANVLTF. DNA of the CDR3: TGCGCCAGCAGCCAAGCCCTCCCCCTAGCGGGAGGCGTGAGCTCTGGGGCCAACGTCCTGACTTTC.

This clonotype was seen ten or more times. The J gene is TRBJ1-1, the V gene TRBV27, with D hard to call. The CDR3 runs 15 residues. CDR1 is MNHEY, CDR2 SMNVEV, per germline (reference sequence). The ends were cut back, 6 bases at V and 1 base at J, with 15 bases in the middle. CDR3 loop: CASRVSAPGNTEAFF. The CDR3 region has the DNA TGTGCCAGCAGAGTTTCGGCCCCTGGGAACACTGAAGCTTTCTTT.

The CDR3 coding sequence is TGTGCCAGCAGTGACCGGCCGCCGCGAACTGAAGCTTTCTTT. This sequence encodes CASSDRPPRTEAFF. The rearrangement uses TRBV6-1 and TRBJ1-1, with D unclear. V was cut by 3 bases and J by 5 bases, with 13 bases left in between. The CDR3 length is 14 residues. The germline CDR1 and CDR2 sequences are MNHNS and SASEGT.

This clonotype has at least ten counts. The V gene is TRBV10-3, the J gene TRBJ2-1, with a weak D call TRBD2 (5 bases). Germline V gene data show CDR1 as ENHRY and CDR2 as SYGVKD. Trimming took off 4 bases at V and 0 bases at J, with 10 bases between the two ends. The CDR3 runs to 15 residues. The chain's CDR3 is CAISGLASSYNEQFF. The CDR3, as DNA: TGTGCCATCAGTGGGCTAGCAAGCTCCTACAATGAGCAGTTCTTC.

The rearrangement uses TRBV3-1 and TRBJ2-4, with a weak D call TRBD2 (5 bases). Deletions cut 0 bases from V and 0 bases from J, with 15 bases between. The CDR3 length is 18 residues. CDR1 is LGHDT and CDR2 is YNNKEL in the germline V gene (reference sequence). CDR3 sequence: CASSQDEVVASAKNIQYF. DNA of the CDR3: TGTGCCAGCAGCCAAGATGAAGTTGTAGCGTCAGCCAAAAACATTCAGTACTTC.

This clonotype has a handful of counts. In DNA form, the CDR3 reads TGTGCCAGCCTGGAGGGGGGCTCCTACAATGAGCAGTTCTTC. It yields the protein CASLEGGSYNEQFF. V gene TRBV6-2 or TRBV6-3 combines with J gene TRBJ2-1, with D perhaps TRBD1 or TRBD2 (6 bases each). CDR3 size: 14 residues. From germline, CDR1 is MNHEY and CDR2 SVGEGT. V gave up 8 bases and J gave up 0 bases, with 11 bases separating them.

The chain recombines TRBV21-1 with TRBJ2-5; TRBD1 is the table's D call and was not checked against the DNA. TRBV21-1 is recorded as a pseudogene. This CDR3 has 15 residues. The CDR3: CAIRGSRGMQETQYF. CDR3 DNA: TGTGCCATCCGCGGCTCAAGGGGGATGCAAGAGACCCAGTACTTC.

This clonotype appeared a few times. The J gene is TRBJ1-4, the V gene TRBV7-9; D is ambiguous. Trimming took 4 bases from V and 7 from J, leaving 7 bases between them. From germline, CDR1 is SEHNR and CDR2 FQNEAQ (reference sequence). This CDR3 has 12 residues. The CDR3 DNA follows: TGTGCCAGCAGCTCCGACGCTGAAAAACTGTTTTTT. Its protein product is CASSSDAEKLFF.

V is TRBV11-3 and J is TRBJ2-1; TRBD2 agrees at 7 bases. The trim removed 5 bases at V and 2 bases at J, leaving 3 bases unmatched. CDR3 size: 14 residues. Germline CDR1 reads SGHNT; CDR2 reads YENEEA. The CDR3 DNA follows: TGTGCCAGCAGCGCCGGGACTACCTACAATGAGCAGTTCTTC. It translates to CASSAGTTYNEQFF.

This chain uses TRBV28 with TRBJ2-2; D is uncertain. CDR1 and CDR2 (germline): MDHEN, SYDVKM. The ends were cut back, 2 bases at V and 4 bases at J, with 17 bases in the middle. The CDR3 covers 17 residues. The CDR3 loop is CASSLVLGWPFTGELFF. CDR3 sequence (DNA): TGTGCCAGCAGTTTAGTTTTGGGGTGGCCGTTCACCGGGGAGCTGTTTTTT.

The rearrangement joins TRBV2 to TRBJ1-6; weak D call: TRBD1 (5 bases). Per germline, CDR1 SNHLY and CDR2 FYNNEI. The CDR3 contains 13 residues. The V gene lost 7 bases and the J gene lost 11 bases, with 15 bases spanning the gap. The CDR3 DNA reads as TGTGCCAGCATGCCAGGGAGGACGCCACCCCTCCACTTT. Its protein product is CASMPGRTPPLHF.

This clonotype was seen a few times. The V and J genes are TRBV29-1 and TRBJ2-3, with D unresolved. There are 16 residues in the CDR3. The V and J ends lost 2 bases and 4 bases respectively, with 19 bases between them. Germline V CDR1 and CDR2: SQVTM, ANQGSEA. The CDR3 protein is CSVEPKLVAFADTQYF. The CDR3 DNA follows: TGCAGCGTTGAACCGAAACTGGTGGCCTTCGCAGATACGCAGTATTTT.

The chain is built from TRBV6-1 and TRBJ1-2; maybe TRBD1 (5 bases). V was cut by 6 bases and J by 7 bases, with 15 bases left in between. The CDR3 contains 13 residues. Looked up from germline, CDR1 is MNHNS and CDR2 is SASEGT. CDR3 in amino acids: CASSPAGDGGYTF. The CDR3 DNA reads TGTGCCAGCAGCCCCGCGGGGGACGGTGGCTACACCTTC.

There are a few counts of this clonotype. This chain uses TRBV7-8 with TRBJ2-2; TRBD1 matches at 7 bases. The V gene end was trimmed by 5 bases and the J gene end by 6 bases; junction bases not matched to a gene: 6. Germline V gene lookup returns CDR1 SGHVS and CDR2 FQNEAQ. The CDR3 consists of 14 residues. CDR3 region: CASSERGRPGELFF. The CDR3 DNA sequence: TGTGCCAGCAGCGAAAGGGGGCGTCCCGGGGAGCTGTTTTTT.

V is TRBV7-2 and J is TRBJ2-5; the match to TRBD2 covers 8 bases. The junction had 5 bases not matched to a gene; V was cut back by 6 bases and J by 5 bases. The CDR3 spans 13 residues. CDR1 and CDR2 from the germline V gene are SGHTA and FQGNSA. The CDR3, as DNA: TGTGCCAGCAGGCGGGAGGCTGGGGAGACCCAGTACTTC. Its translation is CASRREAGETQYF.

CDR3 nucleotide sequence: TGCAGTGCTAAGCCGGGGTCAGATACGCAGTATTTT. Amino acid sequence: CSAKPGSDTQYF. The rearrangement uses TRBV20-1 and TRBJ2-3; tentative D call: TRBD2 (5 bases). Germline CDR1 reads DFQATT; CDR2 reads SNEGSKA (reference sequence). This CDR3 contains 12 residues. Trimming left V 4 bases short and J 4 bases short, with 9 bases between.

This clonotype was detected once. The genes are TRBV19 and TRBJ2-1, with TRBD1 identical over 9 bases. Per germline, CDR1 LNHDA and CDR2 SQIVND (reference sequence). The trim removed 3 bases at V and 7 bases at J, leaving 10 bases unmatched. CDR3 length: 16 amino acids. The CDR3 is CASSILGTGGLNEQFF. CDR3 DNA sequence: TGTGCCAGTAGTATCTTAGGAACAGGGGGCCTAAATGAGCAGTTCTTC.